These 20 T cell receptor beta chains came from one sample sequenced in a study of cytomegalovirus exposure and HLA in healthy donors. PCR amplification relied on 60 Vbeta primers (plus 13 Jbeta primers). Measured with immunoSEQ multiplex PCR; TCRdb has only the in-frame clones, and not every one. The repertoire has roughly 250,000 clones, under 90% of them found once; the top ten carry around 0.33%. The sample was PBMCs. The receptors were gathered from a girl aged 2 to 10 in good health and CMV-seronegative.

The gene calls are TRBV7-3 and TRBJ2-1; 8 nucleotides agree with TRBD2. The trim removed 5 bases at V and 6 bases at J, leaving 9 bases unmatched. Germline V gene lookup returns CDR1 SGHTA and CDR2 FQGTGA. The length of the CDR3 is 15 residues. The CDR3 nucleotides read TGTGCCAGCAGCCTCTGGGGGGCGGGAGGCAATGAGCAGTTCTTC. It yields the protein CASSLWGAGGNEQFF.

The chain joins TRBV19 to TRBJ2-7; 9 nucleotides match TRBD2. The CDR3 length is 16 residues. The germline V gene encodes CDR1 LNHDA and CDR2 SQIVND (reference sequence). With 1 base clipped from V and 3 bases from J, the junction kept 7 bases outside the gene matches. The CDR3 DNA reads TGTGCCAGTAGTATAGCTGTACTAGCGGGCCACTACGAGCAGTACTTC. Amino acids: CASSIAVLAGHYEQYF.

The J gene is TRBJ1-1, the V gene TRBV10-1, with D possibly matching TRBD1 (5 bases). Per germline, CDR1 WNHNN and CDR2 SYGVQD (reference sequence). This CDR3 has 15 amino acids. V gave up 8 bases and J gave up 0 bases, with 16 bases separating them. The DNA of the CDR3 is TGCGCCAGCTCTCCCGAGACAGCTTTGAACACTGAAGCTTTCTTT. Translation gives CASSPETALNTEAFF.

The rearrangement links TRBV27 to TRBJ2-6, with TRBD2 matching over 11 bases. The CDR3 length is 18 residues. Germline-derived CDR1 and CDR2 are MNHEY and SMNVEV (reference sequence). V lost 4 bases to trimming and J lost 2 bases; unmatched junction nucleotides: 7. The DNA for the CDR3 is TGTGCCAGCAGTTCCATAGGGACTAGCGGTCCTGGGGCCAACGTCCTGACTTTC. This translates into CASSSIGTSGPGANVLTF.

The chain couples TRBV15 to TRBJ2-1; D is possibly TRBD2 (5 bases). CDR1 and CDR2 (germline): LNHNV, YYDKDF (reference sequence). The CDR3 extends over 13 amino acids. Trimming stripped 5 bases from V and 7 bases from J, with 12 bases between. The CDR3 loop is CATSGVARNEQFF. In DNA, the CDR3 is TGTGCCACCAGCGGGGTAGCGAGGAATGAGCAGTTCTTC.

The chain has TRBV5-4 and TRBJ1-1, with 8 bases aligning to TRBD1. The trim removed 3 bases at V and 5 bases at J, leaving 3 bases unmatched. The CDR3 is 13 residues long. CDR1 and CDR2 from the germline V gene are SGHNT and YYREEE (reference sequence). CDR3: CASSSTGGTEAFF. As DNA, the CDR3 is TGTGCCAGCAGCTCCACAGGGGGGACTGAAGCTTTCTTT.

The chain recombines TRBV6-5 with TRBJ2-7, with 7 bases fitting TRBD1. Germline CDR1 reads MNHEY; CDR2 reads SVGAGI. The CDR3 totals 15 residues. The V segment lost 1 base and the J segment 6 bases; nucleotides outside the gene matches: 9. The CDR3 is CASSYYPQTGTEQYF. CDR3 in DNA: TGTGCCAGCAGTTACTATCCCCAGACAGGGACCGAGCAGTACTTC.

This clone was seen a few times. The chain combines TRBV6-1 with TRBJ1-1, with D possibly being TRBD1 (5 bases). The CDR3 length is 14 residues. Trimming removed 6 bases at V and 0 bases at J, with 11 bases between. Germline CDR1 is MNHNS and CDR2 is SASEGT. The CDR3 coding sequence is TGTGCCAGCAGAGCAGGCAGGGTGAACACTGAAGCTTTCTTT. The encoded protein is CASRAGRVNTEAFF.

J is TRBJ2-2 and V is TRBV29-1; D remains unclear. Germline assignment: CDR1 SQVTM and CDR2 ANQGSEA. CDR3 length equals 12 residues. Trimming cost V 7 bases and J 5 bases, with 11 bases left between them. This CDR3 is CSGGLSTGELFF. CDR3 nucleotide sequence: TGCAGCGGCGGCTTATCGACCGGGGAGCTGTTTTTT.

The rearrangement links TRBV7-8 to TRBJ2-7; no clear D. The CDR3 runs to 13 residues. Germline assignment: CDR1 SGHVS and CDR2 FQNEAQ. The ends were cut back, 4 bases at V and 3 bases at J, with 10 bases in the middle. DNA for the CDR3: TGTGCCAGCAGCTCGTACATAAACTACGAGCAGTACTTC. This encodes CASSSYINYEQYF.

The V and J genes are TRBV9 and TRBJ2-7, with 13 nucleotides matching TRBD2. Germline CDR1 is SGDLS and CDR2 is YYNGEE. This CDR3 is 15 amino acids long. V trimming: 4 bases; J trimming: 7 bases; junction bases outside the gene matches: 8. CDR3 region: CASSPGLAGAGEQYF. CDR3 sequence (DNA): TGTGCCAGCAGCCCCGGACTAGCGGGAGCGGGAGAGCAGTACTTC. Combining the CDR3 with reference TRBV9 and TRBJ2-7 gives the whole variable domain DSGVTQTPKHLITATGQRVTLRCSPRSGDLSVYWYQQSLDQGLQFLIQYYNGEERAKGNILERFSAQQFPDLHSELNLSSLELGDSALYFCASSPGLAGAGEQYFGPGTRLTVT.

V usage is TRBV18 and J usage is TRBJ2-7, with 7 bases matching TRBD2. Germline V gives CDR1 KGHSH, CDR2 LQKENI. The CDR3 is 16 amino acids. V was clipped by 3 bases and J by 2 bases; unmatched bases: 10. DNA of the CDR3: TGTGCCAGCTCACCCTCTTCTAGCGGTGGAACCTACGAGCAGTACTTC. This sequence encodes CASSPSSSGGTYEQYF.

The rearrangement joins TRBV7-3 to TRBJ2-3, with 12 bases aligning to TRBD2. The V and J ends lost 4 bases and 2 bases, in that order; junction bases with no gene match: 1. This CDR3 is 15 amino acids long. Germline V gene sequence: CDR1 SGHTA, CDR2 FQGTGA. The CDR3 spells CASSSSGGVTDTQYF. DNA of the CDR3: TGTGCCAGCAGCTCTAGCGGGGGGGTCACAGATACGCAGTATTTT.

The V call is TRBV6-5, the J call TRBJ2-3, with D tentatively TRBD2 (5 bases). CDR1 MNHEY and CDR2 SVGAGI come from the germline V gene. This CDR3 is built from 15 residues. V lost 6 bases, J lost 0 bases, and 13 bases lay in between. The CDR3 region has the DNA TGTGCCAGCAGCAGATACAAGCGGAGCACAGATACGCAGTATTTT. This encodes CASSRYKRSTDTQYF.

V is TRBV30 and J is TRBJ2-1; TRBD1 agrees at 8 bases. Trimming took 5 bases from V and 12 from J; bases not matched to a gene: 6. Germline CDR1 reads GTSNPN; CDR2 reads SVGIG (reference sequence). The CDR3 covers 11 residues. This CDR3 is CAWGGDRGQFF. CDR3 nucleotides: TGTGCCTGGGGGGGTGACAGGGGGCAGTTCTTC.

The chain combines TRBV6-5 with TRBJ2-3; 7 positions agree with TRBD2. The V segment lost 8 bases and the J segment 2 bases; nucleotides outside the gene matches: 7. There are 14 residues in the CDR3. Germline assignment: CDR1 MNHEY and CDR2 SVGAGI. For the CDR3, the DNA is TGTGCCAGCTCCTGGGGGGGATCCACAGATACGCAGTATTTT. Translation: CASSWGGSTDTQYF.

V usage is TRBV28 and J usage is TRBJ1-1, with 7 bases that match TRBD1. Trimming at V came to 7 bases and at J to 4 bases, leaving 3 bases not matched to a gene. This CDR3 comprises 12 residues. Germline V gene lookup returns CDR1 MDHEN and CDR2 SYDVKM. The CDR3 DNA reads TGTGCCAGCAAGGGACAGTTCACTGAAGCTTTCTTT. Protein product: CASKGQFTEAFF.

Only a few counts were recorded for this clone. V gene TRBV6-5 combines with J gene TRBJ2-1; 8 bases are shared with TRBD2. Germline V gives CDR1 MNHEY, CDR2 SVGAGI. J was trimmed by 7 bases and V by 0 bases; bases with no gene match: 8. The length of the CDR3 is 16 residues. The CDR3 nucleotides read TGTGCCAGCAGTTACTCTTGGACTAGCCAGGTGAATGAGCAGTTCTTC. This sequence encodes CASSYSWTSQVNEQFF.

This chain connects TRBV6-1 to TRBJ2-1; a weak D match, TRBD2 (6 bases). V lost 4 bases, J lost 7 bases, and 17 bases lay in between. CDR3 size: 15 residues. Germline loops: CDR1 MNHNS, CDR2 SASEGT. The CDR3 loop reads CASSGSEGSGNEQFF. CDR3 sequence (DNA): TGTGCCAGCAGTGGCTCGGAGGGAAGTGGGAATGAGCAGTTCTTC.

The chain combines TRBV7-3 with TRBJ2-2, with D tentatively TRBD2 (7 bases). The CDR3 totals 19 residues. Germline CDR1 SGHTA, CDR2 FQGTGA. Deletions cut 1 base from V and 4 bases from J, with 22 bases between. The CDR3 DNA follows: TGTGCCAGCAGCTTAAAGGCTCCGGGGGGCCCCATCTTCACCGGGGAGCTGTTTTTT. This sequence encodes CASSLKAPGGPIFTGELFF.